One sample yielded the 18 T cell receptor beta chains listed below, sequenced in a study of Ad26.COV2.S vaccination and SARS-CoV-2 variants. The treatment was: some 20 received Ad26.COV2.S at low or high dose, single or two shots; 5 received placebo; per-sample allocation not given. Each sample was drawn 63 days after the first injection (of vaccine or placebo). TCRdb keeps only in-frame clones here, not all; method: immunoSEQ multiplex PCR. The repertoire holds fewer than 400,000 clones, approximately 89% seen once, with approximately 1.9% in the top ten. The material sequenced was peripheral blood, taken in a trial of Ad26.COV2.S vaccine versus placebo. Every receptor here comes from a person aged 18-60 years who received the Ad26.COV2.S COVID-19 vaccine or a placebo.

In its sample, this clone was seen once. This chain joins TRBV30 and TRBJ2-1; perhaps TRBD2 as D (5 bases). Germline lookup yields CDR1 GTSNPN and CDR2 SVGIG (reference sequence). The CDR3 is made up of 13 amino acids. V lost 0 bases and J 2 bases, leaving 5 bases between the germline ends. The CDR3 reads CAWSVLAYNEQFF. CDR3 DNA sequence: TGTGCCTGGAGTGTACTAGCCTACAATGAGCAGTTCTTC.

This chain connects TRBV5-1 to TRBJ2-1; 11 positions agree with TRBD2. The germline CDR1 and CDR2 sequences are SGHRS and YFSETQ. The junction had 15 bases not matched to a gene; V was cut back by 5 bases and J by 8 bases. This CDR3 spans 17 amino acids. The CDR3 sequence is CASRPTLAGGSGDEQFF. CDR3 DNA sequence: TGCGCCAGCAGGCCGACCTTAGCGGGAGGGTCCGGCGATGAGCAGTTCTTC.

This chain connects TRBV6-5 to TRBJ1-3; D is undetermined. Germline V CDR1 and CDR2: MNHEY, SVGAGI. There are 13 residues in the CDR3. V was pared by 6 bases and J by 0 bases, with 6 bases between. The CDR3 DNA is TGTGCCAGCAGCGGCCCCTCTGGAAACACCATATATTTT. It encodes CASSGPSGNTIYF.

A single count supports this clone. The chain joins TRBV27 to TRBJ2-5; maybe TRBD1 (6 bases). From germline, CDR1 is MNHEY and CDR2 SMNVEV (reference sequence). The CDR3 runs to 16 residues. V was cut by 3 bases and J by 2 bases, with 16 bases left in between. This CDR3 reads CASSFRYPRGQETQYF. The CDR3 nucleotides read TGTGCCAGCAGTTTCAGGTATCCCAGGGGACAAGAGACCCAGTACTTC.

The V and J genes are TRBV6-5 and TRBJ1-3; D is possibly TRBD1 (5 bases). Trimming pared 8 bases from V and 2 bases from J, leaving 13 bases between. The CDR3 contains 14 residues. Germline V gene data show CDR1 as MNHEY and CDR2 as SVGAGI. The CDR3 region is CASEYGGTGNTIYF. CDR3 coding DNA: TGTGCCAGCGAGTATGGGGGGACTGGAAACACCATATATTTT.

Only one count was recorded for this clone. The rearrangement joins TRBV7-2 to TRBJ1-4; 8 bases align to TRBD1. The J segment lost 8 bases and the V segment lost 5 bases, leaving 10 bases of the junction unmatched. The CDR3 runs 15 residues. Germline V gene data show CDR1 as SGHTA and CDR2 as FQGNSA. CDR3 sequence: CASSAGQGIREKLFF. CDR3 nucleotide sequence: TGTGCCAGCAGCGCAGGACAGGGTATTCGAGAAAAACTGTTTTTT.

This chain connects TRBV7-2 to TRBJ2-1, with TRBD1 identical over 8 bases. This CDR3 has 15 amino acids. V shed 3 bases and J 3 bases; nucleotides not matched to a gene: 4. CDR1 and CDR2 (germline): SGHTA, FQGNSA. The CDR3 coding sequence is TGTGCCAGCAGCTTGGGGACAGGTAACTACAATGAGCAGTTCTTC. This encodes CASSLGTGNYNEQFF.

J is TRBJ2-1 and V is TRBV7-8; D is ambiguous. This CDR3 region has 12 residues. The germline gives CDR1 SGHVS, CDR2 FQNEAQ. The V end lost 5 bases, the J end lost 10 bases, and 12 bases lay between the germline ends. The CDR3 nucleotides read TGTGCCAGCAGCCCAACCGAACGAGAGCAGTTCTTC. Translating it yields CASSPTEREQFF.

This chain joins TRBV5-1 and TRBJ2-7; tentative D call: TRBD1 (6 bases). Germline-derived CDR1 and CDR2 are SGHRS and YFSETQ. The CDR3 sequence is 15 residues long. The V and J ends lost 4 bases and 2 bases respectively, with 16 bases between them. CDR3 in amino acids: CASSKGTQAPYEQYF. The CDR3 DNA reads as TGCGCCAGCAGCAAAGGGACACAAGCCCCCTACGAGCAGTACTTC.

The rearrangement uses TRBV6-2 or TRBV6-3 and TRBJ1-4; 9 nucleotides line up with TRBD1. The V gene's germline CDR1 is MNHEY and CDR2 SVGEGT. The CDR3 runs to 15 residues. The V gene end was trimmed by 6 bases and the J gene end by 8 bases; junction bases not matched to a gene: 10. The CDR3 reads CASSLRQGVYEKLFF. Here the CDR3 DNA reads TGTGCCAGCAGCCTACGACAGGGGGTTTACGAAAAACTGTTTTTT.

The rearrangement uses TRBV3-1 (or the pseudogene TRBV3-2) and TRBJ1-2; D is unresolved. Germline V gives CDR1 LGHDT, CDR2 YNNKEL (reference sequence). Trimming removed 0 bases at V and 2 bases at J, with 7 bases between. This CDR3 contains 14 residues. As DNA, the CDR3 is TGTGCCAGCAGCCAAGATTCGGTAAACTATGGCTACACCTTC. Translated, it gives CASSQDSVNYGYTF.

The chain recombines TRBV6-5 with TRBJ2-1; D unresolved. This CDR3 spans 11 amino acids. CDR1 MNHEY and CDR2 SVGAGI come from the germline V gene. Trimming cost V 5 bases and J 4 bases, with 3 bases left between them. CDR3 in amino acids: CASSRYNEQFF. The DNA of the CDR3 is TGTGCCAGCAGTAGATACAATGAGCAGTTCTTC.

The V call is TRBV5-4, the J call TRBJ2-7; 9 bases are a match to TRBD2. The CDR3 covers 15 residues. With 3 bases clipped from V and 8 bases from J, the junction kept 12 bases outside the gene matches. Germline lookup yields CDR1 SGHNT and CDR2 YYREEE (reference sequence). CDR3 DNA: TGTGCCAGCAGCTCGAGCGGGAGGATATACGAGCAGCAGTACTTC. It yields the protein CASSSSGRIYEQQYF. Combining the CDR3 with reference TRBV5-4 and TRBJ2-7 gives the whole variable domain ETGVTQSPTHLIKTRGQQVTLRCSSQSGHNTVSWYQQALGQGPQFIFQYYREEENGRGNFPPRFSGLQFPNYSSELNVNALELDDSALYLCASSSSGRIYEQQYFGPGTRLTVT.

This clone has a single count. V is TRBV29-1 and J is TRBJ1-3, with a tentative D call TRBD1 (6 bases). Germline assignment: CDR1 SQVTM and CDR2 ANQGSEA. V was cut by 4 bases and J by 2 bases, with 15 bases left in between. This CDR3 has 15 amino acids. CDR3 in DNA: TGCAGCGTTGCCCCAAAGGGGGTAGCTGGAAACACCATATATTTT. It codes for CSVAPKGVAGNTIYF.

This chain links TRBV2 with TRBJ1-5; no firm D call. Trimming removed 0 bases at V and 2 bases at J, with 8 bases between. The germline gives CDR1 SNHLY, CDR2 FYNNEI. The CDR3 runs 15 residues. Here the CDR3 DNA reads TGTGCCAGCAGTGAAGCGCAAGCTGGCAATCAGCCCCAGCATTTT. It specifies CASSEAQAGNQPQHF.

The CDR3, as DNA: TGCAGCTCTCTAGCGGACGGTACCTACGAGCAGTACTTC. This gives the protein CSSLADGTYEQYF. This chain links TRBV29-1 with TRBJ2-7; TRBD2 agrees at 7 bases. Germline V lookup: CDR1 SQVTM, CDR2 ANQGSEA. CDR3 length equals 13 residues. The junction had 9 bases not matched to a gene; V was cut back by 8 bases and J by 2 bases.

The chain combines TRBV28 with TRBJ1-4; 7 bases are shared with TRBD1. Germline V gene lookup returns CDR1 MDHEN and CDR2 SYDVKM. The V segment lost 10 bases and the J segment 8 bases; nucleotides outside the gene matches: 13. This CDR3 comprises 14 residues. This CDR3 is CATLREGAGEKLFF. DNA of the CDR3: TGTGCCACCCTCAGGGAGGGGGCAGGCGAAAAACTGTTTTTT.

CDR3 in amino acids: CASSLETPTDTQYF. The CDR3 DNA is TGTGCCAGCAGCTTGGAGACTCCCACAGATACGCAGTATTTT. The chain uses TRBV5-5 and TRBJ2-3; D gene ambiguous. Trimming removed 0 bases at V and 2 bases at J, with 7 bases between. The CDR3 totals 14 residues. Germline V CDR1 and CDR2: SGHKS, YYEKEE (reference sequence).